This paragraph covers one TCR beta chain sequence. The antigen remains undetermined. The germline V gene has CDR1 MNHEY and CDR2 SMNVEV (reference sequence). V was pared by 2 bases and J by 3 bases, with 8 bases between. The CDR3 runs to 14 residues. These data come from a study of cytomegalovirus exposure and HLA in healthy donors. Study background: It was reported in a later analysis that the roughly 120 validation repertoires used the same platform as the roughly 700 first-cohort repertoires. Study conclusions and caveats: The majority of TCR sequences were rare, yet some public TCRs appeared in many donors.

TCRdb's table, derived via immunoSEQ multiplex PCR, lists solely in-frame clones and lacks some. The data contain over 110,000 clones, roughly 86% of them singletons. The sample taken for sequencing was PBMCs. The chain recombines TRBV27 with TRBJ1-5, with a tentative D call TRBD1 (5 bases). This receptor was taken from a man between 18 and 29 years old in good health and CMV-seropositive. The CDR3 DNA is TGTGCCAGCAGTTTACGGACAAACAATCAGCCCCAGCATTTT. Its protein is CASSLRTNNQPQHF.